The clone carrying this T cell receptor beta chain was recorded a few times. Its target is unknown. The data originate from a study of CD8 T cells in ankylosing spondylitis. CDR3 size: 12 residues. The ends were cut back, 5 bases at V and 15 bases at J, with 17 bases in the middle. CDR1 MNHNY and CDR2 SVGAGI come from the germline V gene (reference sequence). Whole-study results and caveats: Apparently characteristic of ankylosing spondylitis blood was a TCR beta motif (roughly eight highly homologous variants). Clones linked with disease were CD8+ and fairly uncommon in the peripheral blood.

Quantitative 5'-RACE with molecular barcodes generated TCR beta libraries. TCRdb re-called the 5' RACE reads through MiXCR, storing one row per CDR3 protein. The sample shows 380,000 or so distinct CDR3 sequences, 20% to 25% of them seen only once. This chain uses TRBV6-6 with TRBJ2-1; D not resolved. The sequence was collected from a male donor with ankylosing spondylitis or in good health (not recorded which). Sample: blood, either unsorted or a sorted T cell fraction (not recorded which). The CDR3 DNA reads TGTGCCAGCAGTCCAGCCGCCTCTCCCGGGTTCTTC. It is translated as CASSPAASPGFF.